One sample yielded the 5 T cell receptor beta chains listed below, sequenced in a study of OX40 agonist ivuxolimab in advanced cancers. Some clones are missing from TCRdb's copy, which holds only in-frame ones; the method was immunoSEQ multiplex PCR. The table has approximately 69,000 clones, just under 85% seen once; the top ten hold 5.5% to 7%. The sequenced sample was CD4+ or CD8+ T cells sorted from blood, obtained in a trial of the OX40 agonist ivuxolimab. All receptors derive from an adult with an advanced solid tumor such as melanoma, head and neck, liver or kidney cancer.

The chain carries TRBV29-1 and TRBJ1-2; D unresolved. Germline assignment: CDR1 SQVTM and CDR2 ANQGSEA. The V end lost 2 bases, the J end lost 5 bases, and 15 bases lay between the germline ends. This CDR3 spans 14 amino acids. DNA for the CDR3: TGCAGCGTTGAATCACGACAAGCGGGGTATGGCTACACCTTC. Translating gives CSVESRQAGYGYTF.

This clone was picked up one time. The rearrangement links TRBV13 to TRBJ1-2; TRBD1 matches 10 bases. V shed 0 bases, J shed 4 bases, and the junction held 2 bases outside the gene matches. CDR1 PRHDT and CDR2 FYEKMQ come from the germline V gene (reference sequence). The length of the CDR3 is 15 residues. DNA of the CDR3: TGTGCCAGCAGCTTAGGCGGGACAGGGGTCTATGGCTACACCTTC. Translated, it gives CASSLGGTGVYGYTF.

The rearrangement uses TRBV7-9 and TRBJ2-7; D unresolved. Germline assignment: CDR1 SEHNR and CDR2 FQNEAQ (reference sequence). The CDR3 consists of 13 residues. Trimming removed 1 base from V and 2 bases from J, with 6 bases in between. DNA for the CDR3: TGTGCCAGCAGCTTAGTCGGCACCTACGAGCAGTACTTC. Translated, it gives CASSLVGTYEQYF.

The V and J genes are TRBV15 and TRBJ2-7; 8 positions agree with TRBD1. The CDR3 extends over 14 amino acids. The germline gives CDR1 LNHNV, CDR2 YYDKDF (reference sequence). V lost 1 base to trimming and J lost 5 bases; unmatched junction nucleotides: 4. The CDR3 DNA reads as TGTGCCACCAGCAGAGTAGGACAGGGTGACGAGCAGTACGTC. It codes for CATSRVGQGDEQYV.

The chain joins TRBV6-5 to TRBJ2-3; D gene uncertain. Deletions cut 4 bases from V and 2 bases from J, with 13 bases between. CDR1 and CDR2 from the germline V gene are MNHEY and SVGAGI. The CDR3 runs 15 residues. The CDR3 bases are TGTGCCAGCAGTTCTCCCGGATCTACCACAGATACGCAGTATTTT. It yields the protein CASSSPGSTTDTQYF.